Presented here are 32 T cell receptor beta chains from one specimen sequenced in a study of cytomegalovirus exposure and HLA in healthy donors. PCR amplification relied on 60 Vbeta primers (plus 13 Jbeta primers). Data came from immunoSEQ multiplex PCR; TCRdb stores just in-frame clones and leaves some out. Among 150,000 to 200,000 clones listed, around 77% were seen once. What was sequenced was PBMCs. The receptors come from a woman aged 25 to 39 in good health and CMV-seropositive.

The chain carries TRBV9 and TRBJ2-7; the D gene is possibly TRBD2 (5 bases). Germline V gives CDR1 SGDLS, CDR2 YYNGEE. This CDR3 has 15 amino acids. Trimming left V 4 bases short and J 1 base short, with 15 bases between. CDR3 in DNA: TGTGCCAGCAGCCCCTCACCGGGAAGATCCTACGAGCAGTACTTC. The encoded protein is CASSPSPGRSYEQYF.

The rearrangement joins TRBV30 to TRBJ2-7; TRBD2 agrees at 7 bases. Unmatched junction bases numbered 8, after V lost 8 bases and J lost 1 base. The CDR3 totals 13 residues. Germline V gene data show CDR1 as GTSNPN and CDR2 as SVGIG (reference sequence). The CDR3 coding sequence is TGTGCCGGGGGGAGGGCTTCATCCTACGAGCAGTACTTC. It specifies CAGGRASSYEQYF.

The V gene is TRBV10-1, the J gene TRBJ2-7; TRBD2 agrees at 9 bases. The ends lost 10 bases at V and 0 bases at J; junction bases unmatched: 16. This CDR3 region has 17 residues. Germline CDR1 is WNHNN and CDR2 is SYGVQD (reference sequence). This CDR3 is CATEIAGELEPSYEQYF. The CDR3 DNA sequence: TGCGCCACCGAGATAGCGGGAGAACTAGAACCCTCCTACGAGCAGTACTTC.

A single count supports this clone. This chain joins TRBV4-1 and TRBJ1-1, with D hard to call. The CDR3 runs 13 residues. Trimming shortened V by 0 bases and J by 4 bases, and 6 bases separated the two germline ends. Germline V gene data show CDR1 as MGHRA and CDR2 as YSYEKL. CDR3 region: CASSQDPSTEAFF. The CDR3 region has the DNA TGCGCCAGCAGCCAAGACCCCTCCACTGAAGCTTTCTTT.

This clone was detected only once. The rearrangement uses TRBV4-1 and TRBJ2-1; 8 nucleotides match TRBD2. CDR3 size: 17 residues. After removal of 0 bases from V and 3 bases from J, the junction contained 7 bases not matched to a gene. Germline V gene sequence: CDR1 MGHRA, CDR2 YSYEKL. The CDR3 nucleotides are TGCGCCAGCAGCCAAGATGTGGCGGGGGGACTCTACAATGAGCAGTTCTTC. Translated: CASSQDVAGGLYNEQFF.

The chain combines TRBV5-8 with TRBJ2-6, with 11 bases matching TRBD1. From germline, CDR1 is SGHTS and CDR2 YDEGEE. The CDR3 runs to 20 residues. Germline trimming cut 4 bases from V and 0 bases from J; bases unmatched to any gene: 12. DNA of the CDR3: TGTGCCAGCAGCCTGGGGGACAGGGGGGGATCGTTCTCTGGGGCCAACGTCCTGACTTTC. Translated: CASSLGDRGGSFSGANVLTF.

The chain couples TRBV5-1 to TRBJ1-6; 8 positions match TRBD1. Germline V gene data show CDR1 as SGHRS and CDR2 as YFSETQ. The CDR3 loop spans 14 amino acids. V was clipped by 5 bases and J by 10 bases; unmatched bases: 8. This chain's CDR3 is CASSLTGERSPLHF. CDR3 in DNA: TGCGCCAGCAGTCTGACAGGGGAACGGTCACCCCTCCACTTT. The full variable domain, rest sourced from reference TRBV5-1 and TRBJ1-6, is KAGVTQTPRYLIKTRGQQVTLSCSPISGHRSVSWYQQTPGQGLQFLFEYFSETQRNKGNFPGRFSGRQFSNSRSEMNVSTLELGDSALYLCASSLTGERSPLHFGNGTRLTVT.

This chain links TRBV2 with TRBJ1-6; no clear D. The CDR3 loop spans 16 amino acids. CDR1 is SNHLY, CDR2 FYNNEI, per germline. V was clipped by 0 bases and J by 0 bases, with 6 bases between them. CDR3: CASSEARVSYNSPLHF. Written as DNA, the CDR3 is TGTGCCAGCAGTGAAGCGCGGGTCTCCTATAATTCACCCCTCCACTTT.

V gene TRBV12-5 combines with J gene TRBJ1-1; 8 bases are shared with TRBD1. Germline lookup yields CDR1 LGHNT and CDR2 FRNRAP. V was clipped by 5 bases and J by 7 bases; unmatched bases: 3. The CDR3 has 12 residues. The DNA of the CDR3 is TGTGCTAGTGGTACAGGGGGAATTGAAGCTTTCTTT. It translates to CASGTGGIEAFF.

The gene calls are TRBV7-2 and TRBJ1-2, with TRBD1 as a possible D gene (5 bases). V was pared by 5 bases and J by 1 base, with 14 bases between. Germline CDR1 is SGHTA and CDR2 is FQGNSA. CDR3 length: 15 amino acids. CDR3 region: CASSLTEPINYGYTF. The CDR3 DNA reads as TGTGCCAGCAGCCTGACAGAACCTATTAACTATGGCTACACCTTC. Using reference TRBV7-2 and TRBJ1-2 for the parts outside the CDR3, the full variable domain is GAGVSQSPSNKVTEKGKDVELRCDPISGHTALYWYRQSLGQGLEFLIYFQGNSAPDKSGLPSDRFSAERTGGSVSTLTIQRTQQEDSAVYLCASSLTEPINYGYTFGSGTRLTVV.

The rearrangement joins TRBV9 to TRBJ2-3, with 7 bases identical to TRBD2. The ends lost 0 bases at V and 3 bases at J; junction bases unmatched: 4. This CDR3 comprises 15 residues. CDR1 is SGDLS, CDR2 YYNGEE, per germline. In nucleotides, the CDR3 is TGTGCCAGCAGCGTAGCGGGGGGTTTAACAGATACGCAGTATTTT. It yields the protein CASSVAGGLTDTQYF.

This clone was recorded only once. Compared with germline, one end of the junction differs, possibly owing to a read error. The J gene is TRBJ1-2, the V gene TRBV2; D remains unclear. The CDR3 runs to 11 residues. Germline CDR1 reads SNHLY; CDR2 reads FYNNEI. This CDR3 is CASSPNSGYTF. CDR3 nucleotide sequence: TGTGCCAGCAGTCCTAACTCTGGCTACACCTTC.

CDR3 nucleotides: TGTGCCAGCAGTCTTGAGACTAGCACAGATACGCAGTATTTT. Translated: CASSLETSTDTQYF. The chain couples TRBV7-2 to TRBJ2-3; D not resolved. With 6 bases removed from V and 0 bases from J, the gap between germline ends came to 10 bases. The germline CDR1 and CDR2 sequences are SGHTA and FQGNSA. CDR3 length equals 14 residues. The variable domain in full, with the rest retrieved from reference TRBV7-2 and TRBJ2-3, is GAGVSQSPSNKVTEKGKDVELRCDPISGHTALYWYRQSLGQGLEFLIYFQGNSAPDKSGLPSDRFSAERTGGSVSTLTIQRTQQEDSAVYLCASSLETSTDTQYFGPGTRLTVL.

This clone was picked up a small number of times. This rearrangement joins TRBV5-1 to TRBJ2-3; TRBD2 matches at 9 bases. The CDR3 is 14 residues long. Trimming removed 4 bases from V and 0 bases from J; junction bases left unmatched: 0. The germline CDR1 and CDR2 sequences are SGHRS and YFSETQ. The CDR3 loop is CASSTSGSTDTQYF. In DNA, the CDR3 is TGCGCCAGCAGCACTAGCGGGAGCACAGATACGCAGTATTTT.

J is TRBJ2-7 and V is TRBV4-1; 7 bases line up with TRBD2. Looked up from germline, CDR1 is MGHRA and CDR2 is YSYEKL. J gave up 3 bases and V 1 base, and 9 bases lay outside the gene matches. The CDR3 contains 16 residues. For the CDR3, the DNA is TGCGCCAGCAGCCAAGTTCCCGGGGGGAGGGTCTACGAGCAGTACTTC. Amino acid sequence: CASSQVPGGRVYEQYF.

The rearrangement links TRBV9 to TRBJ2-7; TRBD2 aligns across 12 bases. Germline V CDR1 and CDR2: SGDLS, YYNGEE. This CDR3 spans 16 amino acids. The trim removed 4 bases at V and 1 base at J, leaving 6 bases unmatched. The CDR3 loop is CASSLTSGSPSYEQYF. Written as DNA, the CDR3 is TGTGCCAGCAGCCTGACTAGCGGGAGTCCATCCTACGAGCAGTACTTC. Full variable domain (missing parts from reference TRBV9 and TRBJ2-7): DSGVTQTPKHLITATGQRVTLRCSPRSGDLSVYWYQQSLDQGLQFLIQYYNGEERAKGNILERFSAQQFPDLHSELNLSSLELGDSALYFCASSLTSGSPSYEQYFGPGTRLTVT.

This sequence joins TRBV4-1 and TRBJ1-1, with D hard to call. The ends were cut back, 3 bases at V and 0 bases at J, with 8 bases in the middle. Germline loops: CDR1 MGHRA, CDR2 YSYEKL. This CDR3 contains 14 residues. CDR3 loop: CASSHDQVNTEAFF. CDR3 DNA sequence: TGCGCCAGCAGCCATGACCAGGTGAACACTGAAGCTTTCTTT.

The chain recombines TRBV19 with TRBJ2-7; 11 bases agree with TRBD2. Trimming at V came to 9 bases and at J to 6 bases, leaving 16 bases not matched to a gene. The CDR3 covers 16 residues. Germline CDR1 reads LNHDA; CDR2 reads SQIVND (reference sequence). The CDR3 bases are TGTGCCAGCACGGGACTAGCGGATACCACGATTGGCGAGCAGTACTTC. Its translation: CASTGLADTTIGEQYF. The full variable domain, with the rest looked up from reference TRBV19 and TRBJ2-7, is DGGITQSPKYLFRKEGQNVTLSCEQNLNHDAMYWYRQDPGQGLRLIYYSQIVNDFQKGDIAEGYSVSREKKESFPLTVTSAQKNPTAFYLCASTGLADTTIGEQYFGPGTRLTVT.

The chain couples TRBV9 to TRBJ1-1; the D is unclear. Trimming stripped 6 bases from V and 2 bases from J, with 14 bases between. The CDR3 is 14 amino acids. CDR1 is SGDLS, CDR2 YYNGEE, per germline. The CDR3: CASTQAPVNTEAFF. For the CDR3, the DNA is TGTGCCAGCACCCAAGCCCCCGTTAACACTGAAGCTTTCTTT.

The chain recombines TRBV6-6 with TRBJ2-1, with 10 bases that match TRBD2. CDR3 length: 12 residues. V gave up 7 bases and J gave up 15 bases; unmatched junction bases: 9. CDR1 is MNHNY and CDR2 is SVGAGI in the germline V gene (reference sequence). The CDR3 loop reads CASTNPGLAMFF. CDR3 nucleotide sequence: TGTGCCAGCACTAATCCGGGACTAGCGATGTTCTTC.

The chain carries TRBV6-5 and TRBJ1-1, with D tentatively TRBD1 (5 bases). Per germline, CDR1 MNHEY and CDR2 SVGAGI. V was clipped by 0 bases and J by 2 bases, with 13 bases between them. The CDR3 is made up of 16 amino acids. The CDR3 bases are TGTGCCAGCAGTTACTCGAGGCGGGGCGCCAACACTGAAGCTTTCTTT. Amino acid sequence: CASSYSRRGANTEAFF.

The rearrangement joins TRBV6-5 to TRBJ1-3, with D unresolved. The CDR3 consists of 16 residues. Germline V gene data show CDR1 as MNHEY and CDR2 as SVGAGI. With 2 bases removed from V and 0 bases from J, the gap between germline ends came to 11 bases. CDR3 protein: CASSYASLSSGNTIYF. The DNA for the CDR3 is TGTGCCAGCAGTTACGCGTCTCTGTCCTCTGGAAACACCATATATTTT.

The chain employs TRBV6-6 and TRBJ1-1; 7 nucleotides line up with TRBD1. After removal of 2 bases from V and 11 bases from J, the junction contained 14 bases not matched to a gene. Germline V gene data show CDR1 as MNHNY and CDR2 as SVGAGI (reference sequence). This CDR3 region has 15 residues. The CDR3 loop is CASSYTETGRNAAFF. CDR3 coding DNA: TGTGCCAGCAGTTACACCGAGACAGGGAGGAATGCGGCTTTCTTT.

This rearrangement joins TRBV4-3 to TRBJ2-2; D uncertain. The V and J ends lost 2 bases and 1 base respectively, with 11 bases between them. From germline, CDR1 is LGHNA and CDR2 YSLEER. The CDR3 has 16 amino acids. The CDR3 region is CASSQNIPGNTGELFF. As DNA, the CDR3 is TGCGCCAGCAGCCAAAATATCCCCGGGAACACCGGGGAGCTGTTTTTT.

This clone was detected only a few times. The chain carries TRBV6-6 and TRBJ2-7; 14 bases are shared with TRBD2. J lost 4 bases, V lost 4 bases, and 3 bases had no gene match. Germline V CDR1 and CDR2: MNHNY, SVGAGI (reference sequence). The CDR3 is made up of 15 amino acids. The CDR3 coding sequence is TGTGCCAGCAGTTCCCGGACTAGCGGGAGGTACGAGCAGTACTTC. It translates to CASSSRTSGRYEQYF.

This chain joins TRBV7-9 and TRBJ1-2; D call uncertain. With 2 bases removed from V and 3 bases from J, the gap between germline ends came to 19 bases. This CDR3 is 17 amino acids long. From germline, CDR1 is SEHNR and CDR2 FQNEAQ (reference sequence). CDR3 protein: CASSLSSTSSLYYGYTF. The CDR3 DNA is TGTGCCAGCAGCTTATCCAGTACAAGTTCCCTCTACTATGGCTACACCTTC. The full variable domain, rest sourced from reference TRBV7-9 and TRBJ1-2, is DTGVSQNPRHKITKRGQNVTFRCDPISEHNRLYWYRQTLGQGPEFLTYFQNEAQLEKSRLLSDRFSAERPKGSFSTLEIQRTEQGDSAMYLCASSLSSTSSLYYGYTFGSGTRLTVV.

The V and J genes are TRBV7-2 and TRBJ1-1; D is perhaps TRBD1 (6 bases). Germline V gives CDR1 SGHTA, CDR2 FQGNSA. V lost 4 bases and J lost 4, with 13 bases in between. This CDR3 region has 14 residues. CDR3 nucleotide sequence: TGTGCCAGCAGCTCCTCAGGGGTACCCACTGAAGCTTTCTTT. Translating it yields CASSSSGVPTEAFF.

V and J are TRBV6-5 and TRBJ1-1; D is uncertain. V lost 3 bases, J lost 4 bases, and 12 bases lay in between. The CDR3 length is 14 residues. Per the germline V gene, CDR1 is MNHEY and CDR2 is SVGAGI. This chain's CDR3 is CASSYSRGGTEAFF. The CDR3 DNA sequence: TGTGCCAGCAGTTATTCGCGGGGAGGCACTGAAGCTTTCTTT.

CDR3 in amino acids: CASSPTGVANQPQHF. Here the CDR3 DNA reads TGTGCCAGCAGCCCTACAGGGGTGGCCAATCAGCCCCAGCATTTT. The rearrangement uses TRBV11-2 and TRBJ1-5; 7 nucleotides agree with TRBD1. From germline, CDR1 is SGHAT and CDR2 FQNNGV. Trimming cost V 5 bases and J 3 bases; bases outside gene matches: 7. The CDR3 covers 15 residues.

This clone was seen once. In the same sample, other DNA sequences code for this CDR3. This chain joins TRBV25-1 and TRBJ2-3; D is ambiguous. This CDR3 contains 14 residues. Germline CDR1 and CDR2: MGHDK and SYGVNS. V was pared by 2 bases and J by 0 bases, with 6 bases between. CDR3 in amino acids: CASSELGSTDTQYF. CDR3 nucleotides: TGTGCCAGCAGTGAACTCGGGAGCACAGATACGCAGTATTTT. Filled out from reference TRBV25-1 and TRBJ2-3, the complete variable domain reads EADIYQTPRYLVIGTGKKITLECSQTMGHDKMYWYQQDPGMELHLIHYSYGVNSTEKGDLSSESTVSRIRTEHFPLTLESARPSHTSQYLCASSELGSTDTQYFGPGTRLTVL.

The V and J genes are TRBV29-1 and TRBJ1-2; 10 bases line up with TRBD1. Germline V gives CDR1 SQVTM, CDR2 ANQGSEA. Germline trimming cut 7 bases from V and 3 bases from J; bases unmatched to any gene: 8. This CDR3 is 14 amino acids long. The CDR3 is CSDTTGGAHYGYTF. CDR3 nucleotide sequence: TGCAGCGATACGACAGGGGGCGCCCACTATGGCTACACCTTC.

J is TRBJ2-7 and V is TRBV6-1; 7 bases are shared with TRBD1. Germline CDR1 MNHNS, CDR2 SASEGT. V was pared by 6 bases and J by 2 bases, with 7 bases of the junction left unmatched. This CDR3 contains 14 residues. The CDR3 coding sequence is TGTGCCAGCAGCAGTCCCGGGACAGCCTACGAGCAGTACTTC. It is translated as CASSSPGTAYEQYF.